Listed below are T cell receptor beta chains from one sample, sequenced in a study of post-analysis software for immune sequencing data. TCRdb reprocessed the PCR reads via MiXCR and lists one record per CDR3 protein. The table shows approximately 250,000 distinct CDR3 sequences, with roughly a third occurring only once. The sample taken for sequencing was blood. All receptors come from a girl between 5 and 17 years old with multiple sclerosis. Each CDR3 is given with its conserved first and last residue. D genes are given only for firm matches. Expanded clones get a size class; other rows say once, few or many, or leave the size out.

len	v_gene	j_gene	abundance	d_gene	CDR3nt	CDR3aa
15	TRBV7-8	TRBJ1-5	NA	TRBD1	TGTGCCAGCAGCTCGGGGACAGTTAGCAATCACCCCCAGCATTTT	CASSSGTVSNHPQHF
14	TRBV29-1	TRBJ2-3	NA	NA	TGCAGCGTTGATTCACCTCAAGGCACAGATACGCAGTATTTT	CSVDSPQGTDTQYF
14	TRBV28	TRBJ2-7	NA	TRBD1	TGTGCCAGCAGCCTAACAGGGGGCTTAACCGAGCAGTACTTC	CASSLTGGLTEQYF
14	TRBV12-3/TRBV12-4	TRBJ1-1	NA	NA	TGTGCCAGCAGTTGTAGAAGGGGAAACACTGAAGCTTTCTTT	CASSCRRGNTEAFF
15	TRBV4-1	TRBJ2-2	NA	NA	TGCGCCAGCAGCCAAGATGCCCTCGGCTCCGGGGAGCTGTTTTTT	CASSQDALGSGELFF
15	TRBV6-1	TRBJ2-6	many	NA	TGTGCCAGCAGTCAGAGTAGCTCTGGGGCCAACGTCCTGACTTTC	CASSQSSSGANVLTF
12	TRBV20-1	TRBJ2-7	few	NA	TGCAGTGCTAGACCAGCTGCCTACGAGCAGTACTTC	CSARPAAYEQYF
18	TRBV7-2	TRBJ2-7	NA	TRBD2	TGTGCCAGCAGCTTAGTTGGGGGACTAGCGGACCGCTCCTACGAGCAGTACTTC	CASSLVGGLADRSYEQYF
13	TRBV5-1	TRBJ2-1	NA	TRBD1	TGCGCCAGCGGGTACTGGACAGGCCATGAGCAGTTCTTC	CASGYWTGHEQFF
14	TRBV4-1	TRBJ1-2	few	NA	TGCGCCAGCAGCCGCCCCGGATCTAACTATGGCTACACCTTC	CASSRPGSNYGYTF
17	TRBV5-1	TRBJ2-3	few	TRBD2	TGCGCCAGCAGCGGGGGGACTAGCGGGAGGGCATCAGATACGCAGTATTTT	CASSGGTSGRASDTQYF
12	TRBV4-2	TRBJ2-7	many	NA	TGTGCCAGCAGCCTCGGATCTGTCGAGCAGTACTTC	CASSLGSVEQYF
15	TRBV6-1	TRBJ2-1	many	NA	TGTGCCAGCAGTGTGGAGGGGAGCTCCTACAATGAGCAGTTCTTC	CASSVEGSSYNEQFF
16	TRBV7-2	TRBJ2-3	few	TRBD2	TGTGCCAGCAGCTCCTGGGGTAGCGGGATTCAAGATACGCAGTATTTT	CASSSWGSGIQDTQYF
17	TRBV12-3/TRBV12-4	TRBJ2-2	NA	NA	TGTGCCAGCAGTTTGGATTCGAGGGCTGGAAACACCGGGGAGCTGTTTTTT	CASSLDSRAGNTGELFF
14	TRBV20-1	TRBJ2-7	NA	TRBD1	TGCAGTGCTAGGGAGACAGGGGAGAATTACGAGCAGTACTTC	CSARETGENYEQYF
15	TRBV15	TRBJ2-3	NA	NA	TGCGCCACCAGCAGATCCCTCGAGGGGACAGATACGCAGTATTTT	CATSRSLEGTDTQYF
15	TRBV7-9	TRBJ1-2	many	NA	TGTGCCAGCAGCTTAGCCAGGACAGATAACTATGGCTACACCTTC	CASSLARTDNYGYTF
14	TRBV25-1	TRBJ1-5	few	NA	TGTGCCAGCACCCGAAACAGGGCCGCTCAGCCCCAGCATTTT	CASTRNRAAQPQHF
12	TRBV11-2	TRBJ1-6	many	NA	TGTGCCAGCAGCCTTGGGAGAGCACCCCTCCACTTT	CASSLGRAPLHF
16	TRBV20-1	TRBJ1-1	many	NA	TGCAGTGCTAGAATCACCACCGGCGGTAGGAACACTGAAGCTTTCTTT	CSARITTGGRNTEAFF
14	TRBV7-2	TRBJ2-4	many	NA	TGTGCCAGCAGCTTAGCGGGGGGCAAAAACATTCAGTACTTC	CASSLAGGKNIQYF
16	TRBV6-2/TRBV6-3	TRBJ2-3	many	TRBD2	TGTGCCAGCAGTTACTTAGCGGGGCGTAGCACAGATACGCAGTATTTT	CASSYLAGRSTDTQYF
18	TRBV7-2	TRBJ2-1	NA	NA	TGTGCCAGCAGCAACGAAGGTTCGGCGGGCCGGGGATCGTTTGAGCAGTTCTTC	CASSNEGSAGRGSFEQFF
15	TRBV2	TRBJ2-6	NA	NA	TGTGCCAGCACGGGGTCCCCCTCTGGGGCCAACGTCCTGACTTTC	CASTGSPSGANVLTF
12	TRBV12-3/TRBV12-4	TRBJ2-1	NA	NA	TGTGCCAACAATCAAAGGGACAATGAGCAGTTCTTC	CANNQRDNEQFF
14	TRBV27	TRBJ1-2	NA	TRBD1	TGTGCCAGCAGTTTAGCCAGGGGGCGTAATGGCTACACCTTC	CASSLARGRNGYTF
15	TRBV20-1	TRBJ2-7	once	TRBD2	TGCAGTGCTAGACCCTTACTAGCGAGCATCTACGAGCAGTACTTC	CSARPLLASIYEQYF
15	TRBV10-3	TRBJ1-5	many	NA	TGTGCCATCAGTGATCCCGGGGGCAACAATCAGCCCCAGCATTTT	CAISDPGGNNQPQHF
12	TRBV7-8	TRBJ2-7	NA	NA	TGTGCCAGCATGGGCGGCACCTACGAGCAGTACTTC	CASMGGTYEQYF
16	TRBV29-1	TRBJ2-7	NA	TRBD1	TGCAGCGTTGAATTCTCCGGGACAGGGACCTCCTACGAGCAGTACTTC	CSVEFSGTGTSYEQYF
15	TRBV6-5	TRBJ2-1	NA	TRBD2	TGTGCCAGCACCACCGGGACTAGCGGGTACAATGAGCAGTTCTTC	CASTTGTSGYNEQFF
16	TRBV6-5	TRBJ2-3	many	NA	TGTGCCAGCAGCCCACGTGGAGCTCAAGGACCAGATACGCAGTATTTT	CASSPRGAQGPDTQYF
14	TRBV28	TRBJ2-7	few	NA	TGTGCCAGCAGTTCCTTTTCAGGGAACTACGAGCAGTACTTC	CASSSFSGNYEQYF
15	TRBV3-1	TRBJ2-7	many	TRBD2	TGTGCCAGCAGCCAAGGGGCTAGCGGCTCCTACGAGCAGTACTTC	CASSQGASGSYEQYF